This T cell receptor (beta chain) was found in a study of T cell repertoires in cytomegalovirus infection. On the study more broadly: Based on public TCR beta signatures, there were indications of CMV infection and of a matching HLA type. Study-wide results and caveats: Within the response measured ex vivo, HLA-C-restricted CMV-specific TCR beta clonotypes were dominant.

The germline V gene has CDR1 SGHRS and CDR2 YFSETQ. V dropped 4 bases and J dropped 2; count of bases not matched to a gene: 16. The CDR3 contains 19 residues. This clonotype was seen ten or more times. Its antigen is unknown. MiXCR, applied by TCRdb to the reads, yields one record per CDR3 protein. Altogether 100,000 to 150,000 distinct CDR3 sequences are present, around 30% being singletons, with the ten largest covering roughly 53%. Sequencing was performed on CD8+ T cells from cultured PBMCs, taken from culture after CMV antigen stimulation. This sequence was found in a human donor in good health (CMV status not recorded). Some clones in this sample may be carry-over from other donors' samples. J is TRBJ2-3 and V is TRBV5-1, with TRBD2 matching over 10 bases. The CDR3 nucleotides read TGCGCCAGCAGCCTCGATAGCGGGAGGATAACCTCCACCACAGATACGCAGTATTTT. Residues: CASSLDSGRITSTTDTQYF.